This record covers a single T cell receptor (beta chain). Its antigen is not known. Deletions cut 7 bases from V and 4 bases from J, with 17 bases between. The CDR3 has 14 amino acids. Germline V gene data show CDR1 as MDHEN and CDR2 as SYDVKM. The sample comes from a study of T cell repertoires in cytomegalovirus infection. TCRdb reprocessed the reads via MiXCR and lists one record per CDR3 protein. The sample has more than 150,000 distinct CDR3 sequences; approximately 17% are singletons. Whole-study findings and limits: CMV-specific HLA-C-restricted TCR beta clonotypes dominated the ex vivo response.

Sequencing input: CD8+ T cells from PBMCs. The J gene is TRBJ2-7, the V gene TRBV28; D gene uncertain. This TCR came from a human donor in good health (CMV status not recorded). Some clones in this sample may be carry-over from other donors' samples. CDR3 in amino acids: CASMDGSIGYEQYF. The DNA of the CDR3 is TGTGCCAGCATGGACGGATCCATCGGGTACGAGCAGTACTTC. Looking up the rest from reference TRBV28 and TRBJ2-7 gives the full variable domain: DVKVTQSSRYLVKRTGEKVFLECVQDMDHENMFWYRQDPGLGLRLIYFSYDVKMKEKGDIPEGYSVSREKKERFSLILESASTNQTSMYLCASMDGSIGYEQYFGPGTRLTVT.